A selection of T cell receptor beta chains follows, all from one sample in a study of cytomegalovirus exposure and HLA in healthy donors. Clones were read by immunoSEQ multiplex PCR, and TCRdb kept only the in-frame ones, dropping some. The table shows about 73,000 clones, with roughly 96% occurring only once. The sample taken for sequencing was PBMCs. The receptors were gathered from a man between 18 and 35 years old in good health and CMV-seronegative. Both conserved end residues are trimmed from each CDR3.

V gene: TRBV4-1; CDR3 length: 17; J gene: TRBJ2-7; CDR3 protein: ASSQDAVARGGPTYEQY
V gene: TRBV27; CDR3 length: 13; J gene: TRBJ2-1; CDR3 protein: ASSFLAGGPNEQF
V gene: TRBV5-1; CDR3 length: 15; J gene: TRBJ2-7; CDR3 protein: ASSPSFGTGGIYEQY
V gene: TRBV29-1; CDR3 length: 12; J gene: TRBJ1-1; CDR3 protein: SVALLSRNTEAF
V gene: TRBV30; CDR3 length: 15; J gene: TRBJ1-1; CDR3 protein: AWREGRGFAQNTEAF
V gene: TRBV7-3; CDR3 length: 13; J gene: TRBJ2-2; CDR3 protein: ASSPSRTVTGELF
V gene: TRBV7-3; CDR3 length: 13; J gene: TRBJ2-4; CDR3 protein: ASSLIGGPPNIQY
V gene: TRBV6-1; CDR3 length: 13; J gene: TRBJ1-2; CDR3 protein: ASSEAGQANYGYT
V gene: TRBV2; CDR3 length: 11; J gene: TRBJ2-7; CDR3 protein: ASSEGLGGEQY
V gene: TRBV27; CDR3 length: 16; J gene: TRBJ2-1; CDR3 protein: ASRGGGLAGGQYNEQF
V gene: TRBV7-6; CDR3 length: 12; J gene: TRBJ1-1; CDR3 protein: ASSLKERGTEAF
V gene: TRBV5-4; CDR3 length: 15; J gene: TRBJ1-1; CDR3 protein: ASSPVETASMNTEAF
V gene: TRBV13; CDR3 length: 14; J gene: TRBJ1-4; CDR3 protein: ASIPTGGTGDEKLF
V gene: TRBV28; CDR3 length: 15; J gene: TRBJ2-6; CDR3 protein: ATQRITTISGANVLT
V gene: TRBV19; CDR3 length: 14; J gene: TRBJ2-3; CDR3 protein: ASSKGRGASTDTQY
V gene: TRBV30; CDR3 length: 12; J gene: TRBJ1-4; CDR3 protein: AWTLDSLGEKLF
V gene: TRBV5-6; CDR3 length: 12; J gene: TRBJ2-7; CDR3 protein: ASSLAWGENEQY
V gene: TRBV11-2; CDR3 length: 15; J gene: TRBJ2-3; CDR3 protein: ASSLTFSGGSTDTQY